The clone carrying this T cell receptor (beta chain) appeared once. Its matching antigen is unknown. This sample is part of a study of OX40 agonist ivuxolimab in advanced cancers. Only in-frame clones appear in the TCRdb table, and some are missing; sequencing was by immunoSEQ multiplex PCR. Here the sample spans tens of thousands of clones, 94% being singletons. Germline CDR1 MNHEY, CDR2 SMNVEV (reference sequence). CDR3 size: 13 residues. Trimming shortened V by 2 bases and J by 5 bases, and 9 bases separated the two germline ends. Whole-study results and caveats: Clonal expansion was seen in CD4+ and CD8+ blood T cells by week 6 at 0.1 to 3.0 mg/kg.

V is TRBV27 and J is TRBJ1-1; TRBD1 is a possible D gene (6 bases). This sequence was found in an adult with an advanced solid tumor such as melanoma, head and neck, liver or kidney cancer. This sample comprised CD4+ or CD8+ T cells sorted from blood, obtained in a trial of the OX40 agonist ivuxolimab. The CDR3 spells CASSLLGATEAFF. CDR3 DNA sequence: TGTGCCAGCAGTTTACTGGGGGCAACTGAAGCTTTCTTT.